The 23 T cell receptor beta chains given below trace back to one sample, sequenced in a study of persistence of HIV-infected CD4 T cells. Stimulation used around 10 ug/mL lysate from CMV-infected fibroblasts. CD4+ T cells upregulating both CD40 ligand and CD69 were sorted as responding cells. Sequencing used immunoSEQ version 4 in survey mode. Repertoires were generated with immunoSEQ multiplex PCR, while TCRdb's copy carries only in-frame clones and drops some. The sample includes about 7,000 clones, around 80% seen only once; the top ten take 66%. These TCRs are of unknown antigen specificity. The input for sequencing was CD4+ T cells sorted from PBMCs after approximately 19-hour stimulation, taken from a patient who received antiretroviral therapy. The origin of the receptors is an adult woman with HIV who was CMV-seropositive.

The CDR3 DNA reads as TGTGCCAGCTCCCTCAGGGCCGGATTTGAAAAACTGTTTTTT. This codes for CASSLRAGFEKLFF. J is TRBJ1-4 and V is TRBV2, with D possibly being TRBD1 (5 bases). The length of the CDR3 is 14 residues. V dropped 8 bases and J dropped 7 bases, with 17 bases sitting between them. Germline lookup yields CDR1 SNHLY and CDR2 FYNNEI.

The rearrangement links TRBV6-6 to TRBJ2-6; 10 bases fit TRBD1. V lost 5 bases to trimming and J lost 1 base; unmatched junction nucleotides: 11. The germline V gene has CDR1 MNHNY and CDR2 SVGAGI (reference sequence). This CDR3 region has 19 residues. In DNA form, the CDR3 reads TGTGCCAGCAGTCAGACGACAGGGGGCGTAGGGTCTGGGGCCAACGTCCTGACTTTC. Translated, it gives CASSQTTGGVGSGANVLTF.

The CDR3 loop reads CASSPGTGGRGDYGYTF. The CDR3, as DNA: TGTGCCAGCAGCCCAGGGACAGGGGGTCGAGGGGACTATGGCTACACCTTC. The chain has TRBV7-9 and TRBJ1-2, with 11 bases identical to TRBD1. V was pared by 5 bases and J by 3 bases, with 11 bases of the junction left unmatched. Germline V gene lookup returns CDR1 SEHNR and CDR2 FQNEAQ (reference sequence). This CDR3 spans 17 amino acids.

The table lists this clone with a count of one. The chain has TRBV4-1 and TRBJ2-1; weak D call: TRBD2 (6 bases). V gave up 0 bases and J gave up 3 bases, with 9 bases separating them. Germline lookup yields CDR1 MGHRA and CDR2 YSYEKL. The CDR3 is 15 residues long. The CDR3 sequence: CASSQEGRDYNEQFF. The CDR3 DNA sequence: TGCGCCAGCAGCCAAGAGGGGCGGGACTACAATGAGCAGTTCTTC.

The V and J genes are TRBV7-9 and TRBJ1-3; possibly TRBD1 for D (6 bases). Germline V gives CDR1 SEHNR, CDR2 FQNEAQ (reference sequence). This CDR3 comprises 12 residues. Trimming left V 6 bases short and J 7 bases short, with 10 bases between. The CDR3 DNA follows: TGTGCCAGCAGTTCTCAGGGGAACACCATATATTTT. Its protein product is CASSSQGNTIYF.

V is TRBV6-5 and J is TRBJ2-7; 7 positions agree with TRBD1. The CDR3 is 13 amino acids. Per germline, CDR1 MNHEY and CDR2 SVGAGI. The V segment lost 8 bases and the J segment 2 bases; nucleotides outside the gene matches: 6. The CDR3 loop reads CASVGDRPYEQYF. The CDR3 region has the DNA TGTGCCAGCGTTGGGGACAGACCCTACGAGCAGTACTTC.

This chain links TRBV24-1 with TRBJ2-7; D possibly matches TRBD1 or TRBD2 (5 bases each). The CDR3 covers 12 residues. The germline V and J ends were trimmed by 4 bases and 9 bases, with 12 bases remaining between them. Looked up from germline, CDR1 is KGHDR and CDR2 is SFDVKD. The CDR3 DNA reads as TGTGCCACCAGTGACCGGGGCGCTATGCAGTACTTC. Amino acids: CATSDRGAMQYF.

The chain uses TRBV5-1 and TRBJ1-2; 10 bases fit TRBD1. The CDR3 is made up of 16 amino acids. Per the germline V gene, CDR1 is SGHRS and CDR2 is YFSETQ. V trimming: 0 bases; J trimming: 5 bases; junction bases outside the gene matches: 7. The CDR3 protein is CASSLGDRGPTYGYTF. In DNA, the CDR3 is TGCGCCAGCAGCTTGGGGGACAGGGGCCCGACTTATGGCTACACCTTC.

This clone was observed once. The chain links TRBV5-5 to TRBJ2-3; D possibly uses TRBD1 or TRBD2 (6 bases each). Trimming shortened V by 1 base and J by 4 bases, and 16 bases separated the two germline ends. Germline V gene data show CDR1 as SGHKS and CDR2 as YYEKEE (reference sequence). The CDR3 sequence is 16 residues long. CDR3 protein: CASSLMGGGSADTQYF. The CDR3 coding sequence is TGTGCCAGCAGCTTGATGGGGGGCGGGTCGGCAGATACGCAGTATTTT.

This clone was detected once. V gene TRBV13 combines with J gene TRBJ1-2; D uncertain. Germline-derived CDR1 and CDR2 are PRHDT and FYEKMQ (reference sequence). Trimming took off 4 bases at V and 2 bases at J, with 8 bases between the two ends. There are 13 residues in the CDR3. CDR3 protein: CASSSWLNYGYTF. Written as DNA, the CDR3 is TGTGCCAGCAGCTCTTGGCTAAACTATGGCTACACCTTC.

As DNA, the CDR3 is TGTGCCAGCAGACCAACAGGGGTCGATGGCTACACCTTC. Translating it yields CASRPTGVDGYTF. The gene calls are TRBV28 and TRBJ1-2, with 7 nucleotides matching TRBD1. The V and J ends lost 6 bases and 6 bases, in that order; junction bases with no gene match: 7. Germline lookup yields CDR1 MDHEN and CDR2 SYDVKM. The CDR3 is 13 amino acids.

J is TRBJ1-6 and V is TRBV5-4; no clear D. The CDR3 covers 13 residues. The V gene's germline CDR1 is SGHNT and CDR2 YYREEE (reference sequence). V was shortened by 4 bases and J by 10 bases, with 12 bases between the two germline ends. CDR3 nucleotide sequence: TGTGCCAGCAGCCCCCCGCCGGGATCACCCCTCCACTTT. Its translation is CASSPPPGSPLHF.

The chain has TRBV28 and TRBJ1-2, with D uncertain. The germline V and J ends were trimmed by 5 bases and 1 base, with 14 bases remaining between them. This CDR3 contains 15 residues. The germline gives CDR1 MDHEN, CDR2 SYDVKM. CDR3 sequence reads: CASSPGSLFNYGYTF. CDR3 nucleotide sequence: TGTGCCAGCAGTCCCGGGTCACTGTTTAACTATGGCTACACCTTC.

The V and J genes are TRBV11-2 and TRBJ2-2; 7 bases are shared with TRBD2. The germline V gene has CDR1 SGHAT and CDR2 FQNNGV. The CDR3 is 18 amino acids. With 5 bases clipped from V and 6 bases from J, the junction kept 18 bases outside the gene matches. The CDR3, as DNA: TGTGCCAGCAGCCGTCTTCTTGGCGGGGGTTTTTTTGCCGGGGAGCTGTTTTTT. Translated, it gives CASSRLLGGGFFAGELFF.

The chain employs TRBV3-1 (or the pseudogene TRBV3-2) and TRBJ2-7; 7 bases line up with TRBD2. This CDR3 comprises 14 residues. Germline CDR1 reads LGHDT; CDR2 reads YNNKEL (reference sequence). The junction had 7 bases not matched to a gene; V was cut back by 4 bases and J by 4 bases. CDR3 sequence: CASSRGGTLYEQYF. CDR3 sequence (DNA): TGTGCCAGCAGCCGGGGGGGGACTCTTTACGAGCAGTACTTC.

The chain recombines TRBV4-1 with TRBJ1-3, with D possibly being TRBD1 (6 bases). CDR1 is MGHRA, CDR2 YSYEKL, per germline. The CDR3 is 19 amino acids. V was cut by 2 bases and J by 0 bases, with 20 bases left in between. CDR3 in DNA: TGCGCCAGCAGCCAAAAGAGGAGACAGGTCCCGAGCTCTGGAAACACCATATATTTT. Translating it yields CASSQKRRQVPSSGNTIYF.

This sequence joins TRBV24-1 and TRBJ2-1; either TRBD1 or TRBD2 may fit D (5 bases each). Germline loops: CDR1 KGHDR, CDR2 SFDVKD. This CDR3 is built from 13 residues. The V and J ends lost 2 bases and 6 bases respectively, with 7 bases between them. CDR3 in amino acids: CATSDSGSNEQFF. CDR3 DNA sequence: TGTGCCACCAGTGATTCAGGGAGCAATGAGCAGTTCTTC.

The rearrangement joins TRBV27 to TRBJ1-5; D not certain. This CDR3 is built from 15 residues. The V gene lost 0 bases and the J gene lost 5 bases, with 11 bases spanning the gap. Germline lookup yields CDR1 MNHEY and CDR2 SMNVEV (reference sequence). CDR3 residues: CASSLSMWGDQPQHF. The CDR3 DNA follows: TGTGCCAGCAGTTTATCGATGTGGGGAGATCAGCCCCAGCATTTT.

The chain has TRBV28 and TRBJ2-5; D is unresolved. CDR1 is MDHEN, CDR2 SYDVKM, per germline. The ends were cut back, 5 bases at V and 5 bases at J, with 12 bases in the middle. This CDR3 is 13 amino acids long. The CDR3, as DNA: TGTGCCAGCAGTCCTCCTCCCTGGGAGACCCAGTACTTC. It translates to CASSPPPWETQYF.

The rearrangement uses TRBV6-5 and TRBJ2-5, with D perhaps assigned TRBD1 or TRBD2 (5 bases each). The CDR3 is made up of 15 amino acids. Germline V gene sequence: CDR1 MNHEY, CDR2 SVGAGI. V was shortened by 6 bases and J by 1 base, with 15 bases between the two germline ends. In nucleotides, the CDR3 is TGTGCCAGCAGACCGGATCCGGGACCCCAAGAGACCCAGTACTTC. This sequence encodes CASRPDPGPQETQYF.

This clone was seen a single time. J is TRBJ1-1 and V is TRBV29-1, with 10 nucleotides matching TRBD1. From germline, CDR1 is SQVTM and CDR2 ANQGSEA. The trim removed 6 bases at V and 3 bases at J, leaving 1 base unmatched. This CDR3 is built from 12 residues. CDR3 sequence (DNA): TGCAGCGTAGGGACAGGGGACACTGAAGCTTTCTTT. Residues: CSVGTGDTEAFF.

V gene TRBV9 combines with J gene TRBJ2-1; D remains ambiguous. The V end was cut by 0 bases, the J end by 5 bases, with 12 bases between. The CDR3 is 15 residues long. Germline V gives CDR1 SGDLS, CDR2 YYNGEE. Here the CDR3 DNA reads TGTGCCAGCAGCGTAGGTGCAACTACGGACAATGAGCAGTTCTTC. It codes for CASSVGATTDNEQFF.

The chain couples TRBV5-1 to TRBJ2-3, with TRBD2 matching over 10 bases. Looked up from germline, CDR1 is SGHRS and CDR2 is YFSETQ. This CDR3 is 16 amino acids long. The trim removed 0 bases at V and 4 bases at J, leaving 5 bases unmatched. The CDR3 region is CASSLGPSGSSDTQYF. CDR3 sequence (DNA): TGCGCCAGCAGCTTGGGCCCTAGCGGGAGCTCAGATACGCAGTATTTT.